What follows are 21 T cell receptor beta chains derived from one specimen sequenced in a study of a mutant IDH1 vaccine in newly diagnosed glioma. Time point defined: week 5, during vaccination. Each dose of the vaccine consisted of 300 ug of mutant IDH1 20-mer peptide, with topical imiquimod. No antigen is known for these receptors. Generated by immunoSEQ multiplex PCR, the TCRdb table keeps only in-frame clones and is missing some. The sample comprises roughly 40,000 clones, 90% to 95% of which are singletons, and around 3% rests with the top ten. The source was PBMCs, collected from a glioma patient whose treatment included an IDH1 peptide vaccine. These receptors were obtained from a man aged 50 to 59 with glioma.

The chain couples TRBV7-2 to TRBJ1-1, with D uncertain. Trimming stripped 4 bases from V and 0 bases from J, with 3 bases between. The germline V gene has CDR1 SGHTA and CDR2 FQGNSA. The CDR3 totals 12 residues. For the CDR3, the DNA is TGTGCCAGCAGCTGGGTGAACACTGAAGCTTTCTTT. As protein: CASSWVNTEAFF.

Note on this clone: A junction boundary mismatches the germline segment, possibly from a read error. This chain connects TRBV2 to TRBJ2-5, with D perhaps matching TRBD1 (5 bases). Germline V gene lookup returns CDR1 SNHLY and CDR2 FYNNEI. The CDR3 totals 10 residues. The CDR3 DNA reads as TGTGCCAGCGAGTCAGGGTGGATGAACTTC. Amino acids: CASESGWMNF. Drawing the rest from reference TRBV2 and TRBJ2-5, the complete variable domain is EPEVTQTPSHQVTQMGQEVILRCVPISNHLYFYWYRQILGQKVEFLVSFYNNEISEKSEIFDDQFSVERPDGSNFTLKIRSTKLEDSAMYFCASESGWMNFGPGTRLLVL.

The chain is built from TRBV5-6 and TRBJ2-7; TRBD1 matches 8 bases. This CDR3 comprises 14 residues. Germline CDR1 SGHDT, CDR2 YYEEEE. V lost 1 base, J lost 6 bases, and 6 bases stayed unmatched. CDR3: CASSLFQGAGEQYF. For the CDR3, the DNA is TGTGCCAGCAGCTTGTTCCAGGGGGCCGGCGAGCAGTACTTC. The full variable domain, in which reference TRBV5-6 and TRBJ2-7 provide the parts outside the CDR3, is DAGVTQSPTHLIKTRGQQVTLRCSPKSGHDTVSWYQQALGQGPQFIFQYYEEEERQRGNFPDRFSGHQFPNYSSELNVNALLLGDSALYLCASSLFQGAGEQYFGPGTRLTVT.

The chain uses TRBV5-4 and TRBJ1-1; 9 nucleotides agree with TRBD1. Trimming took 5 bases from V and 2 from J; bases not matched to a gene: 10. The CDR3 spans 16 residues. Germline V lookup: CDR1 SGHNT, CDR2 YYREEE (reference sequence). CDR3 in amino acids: CASSPGQGTVNTEAFF. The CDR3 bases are TGTGCCAGCAGTCCCGGACAGGGGACCGTCAACACTGAAGCTTTCTTT.

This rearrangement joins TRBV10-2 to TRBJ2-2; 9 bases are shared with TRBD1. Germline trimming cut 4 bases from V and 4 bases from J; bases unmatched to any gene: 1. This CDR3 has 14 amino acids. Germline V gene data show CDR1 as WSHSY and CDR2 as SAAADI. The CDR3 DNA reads TGCGCCAGCAGTGGACAGGGGGGCACCGGGGAGCTGTTTTTT. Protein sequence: CASSGQGGTGELFF.

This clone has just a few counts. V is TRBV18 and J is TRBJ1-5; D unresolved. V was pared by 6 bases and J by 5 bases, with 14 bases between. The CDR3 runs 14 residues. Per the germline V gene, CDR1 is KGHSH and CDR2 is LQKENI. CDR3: CASSPGSVDQPQHF. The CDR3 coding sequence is TGTGCCAGCTCCCCGGGTTCGGTGGATCAGCCCCAGCATTTT.

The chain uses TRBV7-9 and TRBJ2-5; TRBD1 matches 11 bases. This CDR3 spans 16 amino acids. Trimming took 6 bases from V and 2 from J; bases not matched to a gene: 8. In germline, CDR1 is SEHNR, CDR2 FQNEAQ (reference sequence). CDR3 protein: CASRSGTGGIQETQYF. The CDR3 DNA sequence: TGTGCCAGCAGGTCCGGGACAGGGGGAATTCAAGAGACCCAGTACTTC.

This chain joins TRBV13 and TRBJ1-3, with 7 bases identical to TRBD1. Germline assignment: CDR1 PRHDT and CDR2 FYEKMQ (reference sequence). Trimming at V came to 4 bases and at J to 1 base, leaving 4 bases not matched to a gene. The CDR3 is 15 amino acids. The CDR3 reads CASSSVRGSGNTIYF. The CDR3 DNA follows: TGTGCCAGCAGCTCGGTCAGGGGGTCTGGAAACACCATATATTTT.

CDR3 in DNA: TGTGCCAGCAGCTTCAGGACAGGAAGCAATCAGCCCCAGCATTTT. It translates to CASSFRTGSNQPQHF. V and J are TRBV5-5 and TRBJ1-5, with TRBD1 identical over 7 bases. Germline values: CDR1 SGHKS, CDR2 YYEKEE (reference sequence). The CDR3 runs to 15 residues. J lost 1 base, V lost 2 bases, and 3 bases had no gene match.

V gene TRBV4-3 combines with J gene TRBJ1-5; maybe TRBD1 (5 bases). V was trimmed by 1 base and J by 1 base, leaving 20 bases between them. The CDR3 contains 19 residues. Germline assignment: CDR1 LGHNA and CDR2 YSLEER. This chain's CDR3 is CASSQGYPGNQGSNQPQHF. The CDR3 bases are TGCGCCAGCAGCCAAGGATATCCGGGGAACCAGGGCAGCAATCAGCCCCAGCATTTT.

CDR3 DNA sequence: TGTGCCAGCAGCTTATCCATAGTCTTACCCAATGAGCAGTTCTTC. It translates to CASSLSIVLPNEQFF. The chain has TRBV11-2 and TRBJ2-1; no reliable D call. The V end was cut by 2 bases, the J end by 6 bases, with 14 bases between. Germline loops: CDR1 SGHAT, CDR2 FQNNGV. The CDR3 is made up of 15 amino acids.

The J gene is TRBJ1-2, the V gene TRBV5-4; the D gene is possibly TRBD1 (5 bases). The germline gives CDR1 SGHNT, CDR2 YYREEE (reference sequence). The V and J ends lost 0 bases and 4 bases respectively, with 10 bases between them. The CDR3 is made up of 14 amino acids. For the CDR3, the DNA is TGTGCCAGCAGCTTGGACAGGAGCTTCTATGGCTACACCTTC. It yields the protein CASSLDRSFYGYTF.

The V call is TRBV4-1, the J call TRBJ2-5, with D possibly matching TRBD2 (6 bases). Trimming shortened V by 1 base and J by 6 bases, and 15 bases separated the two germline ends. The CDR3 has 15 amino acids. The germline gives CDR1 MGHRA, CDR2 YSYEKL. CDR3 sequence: CASSQGDSGRQTQYF. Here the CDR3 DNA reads TGCGCCAGCAGCCAAGGGGACTCTGGTAGACAGACCCAGTACTTC.

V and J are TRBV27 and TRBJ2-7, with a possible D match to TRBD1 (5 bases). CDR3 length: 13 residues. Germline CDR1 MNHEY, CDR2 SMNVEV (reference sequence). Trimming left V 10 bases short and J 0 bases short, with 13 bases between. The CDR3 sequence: CATADTSSYEQYF. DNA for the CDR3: TGTGCCACCGCGGACACGAGCTCCTACGAGCAGTACTTC.

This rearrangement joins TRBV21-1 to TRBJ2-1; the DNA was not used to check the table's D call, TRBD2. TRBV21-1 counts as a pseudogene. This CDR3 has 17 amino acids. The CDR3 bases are TGTGCCAGCAGCAAAACGCGATGTGCTAGCGGGGGAAATGAGCAGTTCTTC. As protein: CASSKTRCASGGNEQFF.

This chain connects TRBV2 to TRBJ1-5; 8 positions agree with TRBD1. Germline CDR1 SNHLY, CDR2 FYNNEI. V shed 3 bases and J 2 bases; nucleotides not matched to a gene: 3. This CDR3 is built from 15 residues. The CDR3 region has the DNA TGTGCCAGCAGTGATCCGGGACAGGGCAATCAGCCCCAGCATTTT. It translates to CASSDPGQGNQPQHF.

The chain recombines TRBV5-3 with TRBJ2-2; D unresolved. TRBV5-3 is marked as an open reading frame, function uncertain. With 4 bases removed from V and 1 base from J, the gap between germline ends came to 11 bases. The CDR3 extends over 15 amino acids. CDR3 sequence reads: CARSILVENTGELFF. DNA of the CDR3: TGTGCCAGAAGCATACTGGTCGAGAACACCGGGGAGCTGTTTTTT.

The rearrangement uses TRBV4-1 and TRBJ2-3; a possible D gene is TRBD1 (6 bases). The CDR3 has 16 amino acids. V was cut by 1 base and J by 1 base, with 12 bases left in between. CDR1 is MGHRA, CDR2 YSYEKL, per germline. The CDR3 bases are TGCGCCAGCAGCCAAGGGGGGCCGGGGCGCACAGATACGCAGTATTTT. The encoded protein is CASSQGGPGRTDTQYF.

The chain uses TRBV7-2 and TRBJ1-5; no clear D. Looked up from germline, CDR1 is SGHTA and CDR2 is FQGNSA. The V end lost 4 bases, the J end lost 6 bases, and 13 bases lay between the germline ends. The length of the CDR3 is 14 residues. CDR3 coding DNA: TGTGCCAGCAGCTCGGCAGGCGCAAGTCAGCCCCAGCATTTT. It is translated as CASSSAGASQPQHF.

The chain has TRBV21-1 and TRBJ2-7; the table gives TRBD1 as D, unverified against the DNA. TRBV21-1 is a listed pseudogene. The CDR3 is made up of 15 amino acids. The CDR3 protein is CASSNAGQGCHEQYF. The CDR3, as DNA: TGTGCCAGCAGCAACGCCGGACAGGGTTGCCACGAGCAGTACTTC.

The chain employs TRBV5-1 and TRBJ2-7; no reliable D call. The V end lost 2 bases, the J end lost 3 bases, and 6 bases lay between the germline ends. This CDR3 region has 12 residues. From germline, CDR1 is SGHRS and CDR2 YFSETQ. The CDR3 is CASSFDGYEQYF. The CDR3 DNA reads TGCGCCAGCAGCTTTGACGGCTACGAGCAGTACTTC.